This T cell receptor beta chain was found in a study of T-cell memory formation after mild COVID-19. Overall study findings and caveats: Clones contracting day 15 to 85 were balanced CD4/CD8; later expanders leaned CD4+. Contracting CD4+ clones were located mainly in CM and EM, and CD8+ clones in EMRA.

Employing constant-segment primers, 5'RACE generated TCR alpha and TCR beta cDNA libraries bearing sample barcodes and UMIs. TCRdb processed the 5' RACE reads anew with MiXCR; each CDR3 protein has one entry. The profile covers 350,000 to 400,000 distinct CDR3 sequences, with roughly 21% appearing a single time and approximately 12% taken by the ten largest. A note on this clonotype: What it binds is not known.

The sequence was collected from an adult woman who had mild COVID-19 (a few samples of this study predate the infection). Cell type and time point are not known. The sample consisted of PBMCs or a T cell subset sorted from them (not recorded which).

This CDR3 is CASSFDRVRNTGELFF. The CDR3 DNA sequence: TGTGCCAGCAGCTTTGACAGGGTTAGGAACACCGGGGAGCTGTTTTTT. The gene calls are TRBV7-3 and TRBJ2-2; 7 bases are a match to TRBD1. The V and J ends lost 3 bases and 1 base, in that order; junction bases with no gene match: 5. Germline V gene data show CDR1 as SGHTA and CDR2 as FQGTGA. The CDR3 runs to 16 residues.